Sequencing of this T cell receptor (beta chain) was carried out in a study of blood T cell repertoires in COVID-19. Study-level background: T cells, B-cell-depleted T cells, or PBMCs supplied cDNA or gDNA.

This table comes from immunoSEQ multiplex PCR, and its TCRdb copy is limited to in-frame clones, with some not included. The top ten clones hold 2.9% of a sample with nearly 300,000 clones, about 90% of them seen once. This clone came up once. Ages ranged from about 18 to 89 years, with residence in about two dozen US areas. Participants' reported clinical history set cohort assignment. CDR3 length equals 13 residues. From germline, CDR1 is MNHEY and CDR2 SVGAGI. Trimming removed 7 bases from V and 4 bases from J, with 11 bases in between. This chain uses TRBV6-5 with TRBJ1-5; possibly TRBD1 for D (5 bases). This receptor was taken from a woman between 45 and 60 years old who had been exposed to COVID-19. The sample consisted of PBMCs or T cells enriched from blood (not recorded which). As DNA, the CDR3 is TGTGCCAGCATCCTGGGGCTTAATCAGCCCCAGCATTTT. Translation gives CASILGLNQPQHF.